The 8 T cell receptor beta chains in this list originate from one sample, sequenced in a study of blood T cell repertoires in COVID-19. Data came from immunoSEQ multiplex PCR; TCRdb stores just in-frame clones and leaves some out. The sample consists of hundreds of thousands of clones, 90% of them appearing once. Sequencing was carried out using PBMCs or T cells enriched from blood (not recorded which). Every receptor here comes from a woman aged 18-29 years with acute COVID-19.

V is TRBV2 and J is TRBJ1-4, with 9 bases aligning to TRBD1. Trimming cost V 8 bases and J 5 bases; bases outside gene matches: 6. The CDR3 runs to 14 residues. Germline V gene data show CDR1 as SNHLY and CDR2 as FYNNEI. The DNA of the CDR3 is TGTGCCAGCCGGCGCGGGACAGGGAATGAAAAACTGTTTTTT. It translates to CASRRGTGNEKLFF.

The genes are TRBV10-2 and TRBJ1-2; 7 nucleotides match TRBD1. The CDR3 loop spans 13 amino acids. Per the germline V gene, CDR1 is WSHSY and CDR2 is SAAADI. J gave up 5 bases and V 8 bases, and 8 bases lay outside the gene matches. The CDR3 sequence is CASWGTEEYGYTF. DNA of the CDR3: TGCGCCAGCTGGGGGACAGAGGAATATGGCTACACCTTC.

The V call is TRBV18, the J call TRBJ2-2; TRBD2 might be the D (5 bases). CDR1 is KGHSH and CDR2 is LQKENI in the germline V gene. The CDR3 is 16 amino acids. Trimming cost V 0 bases and J 5 bases, with 13 bases left between them. CDR3 region: CASSPPRARGTGELFF. CDR3 DNA: TGTGCCAGCTCACCACCGCGGGCCAGAGGGACCGGGGAGCTGTTTTTT. The full variable domain, completed using reference TRBV18 and TRBJ2-2, is NAGVMQNPRHLVRRRGQEARLRCSPMKGHSHVYWYRQLPEEGLKFMVYLQKENIIDESGMPKERFSAEFPKEGPSILRIQQVVRGDSAAYFCASSPPRARGTGELFFGEGSRLTVL.

The CDR3 coding sequence is TGTGCCTGGAATGCTGGACAGAAAATGAACACTGAAGCTTTCTTT. Translation gives CAWNAGQKMNTEAFF. V is TRBV30 and J is TRBJ1-1; D perhaps matches TRBD1 (6 bases). Trimming left V 4 bases short and J 0 bases short, with 15 bases between. This CDR3 contains 15 residues. CDR1 and CDR2 from the germline V gene are GTSNPN and SVGIG (reference sequence).

CDR3 amino acids: CASSSPDRASYEQYF. CDR3 bases: TGTGCCAGCAGCTCTCCGGACAGGGCTTCCTACGAGCAGTACTTC. The chain has TRBV7-2 and TRBJ2-7; 8 bases map to TRBD1. V was clipped by 4 bases and J by 1 base; unmatched bases: 6. Germline assignment: CDR1 SGHTA and CDR2 FQGNSA. This CDR3 contains 15 residues. Full variable domain (rest looked up from reference TRBV7-2 and TRBJ2-7): GAGVSQSPSNKVTEKGKDVELRCDPISGHTALYWYRQSLGQGLEFLIYFQGNSAPDKSGLPSDRFSAERTGGSVSTLTIQRTQQEDSAVYLCASSSPDRASYEQYFGPGTRLTVT.

This rearrangement joins TRBV28 to TRBJ2-3, with 10 bases matching TRBD1. The CDR3 is 15 amino acids. Germline V gene lookup returns CDR1 MDHEN and CDR2 SYDVKM. The V and J ends lost 7 bases and 4 bases, in that order; junction bases with no gene match: 8. In DNA, the CDR3 is TGTGCCAGCACGGCCGGGACAGGGGATGCAGATACGCAGTATTTT. As protein: CASTAGTGDADTQYF.

The chain couples TRBV18 to TRBJ1-1, with 7 bases matching TRBD1. The CDR3 is 13 amino acids. Trimming cost V 8 bases and J 0 bases; bases outside gene matches: 3. Germline V lookup: CDR1 KGHSH, CDR2 LQKENI. As DNA, the CDR3 is TGTGCCAGCACCAGGGGGATGAACACTGAAGCTTTCTTT. Its translation: CASTRGMNTEAFF. Filled out from reference TRBV18 and TRBJ1-1, the complete variable domain reads NAGVMQNPRHLVRRRGQEARLRCSPMKGHSHVYWYRQLPEEGLKFMVYLQKENIIDESGMPKERFSAEFPKEGPSILRIQQVVRGDSAAYFCASTRGMNTEAFFGQGTRLTVV.

CDR3: CASSLGTGPYGYTF. The CDR3 region has the DNA TGTGCCAGCAGCCTTGGGACAGGGCCCTATGGCTACACCTTC. The chain combines TRBV7-2 with TRBJ1-2; TRBD1 aligns across 9 bases. J gave up 4 bases and V 5 bases, and 5 bases lay outside the gene matches. From germline, CDR1 is SGHTA and CDR2 FQGNSA. CDR3 length: 14 residues.